Listed here are 13 T cell receptor beta chains from one sample, sequenced in a study of T cell responses to AZD1222 COVID-19 vaccine. The table came from immunoSEQ multiplex PCR; TCRdb's copy has only in-frame clones and leaves some out. This sample has more than 75,000 clones, with more than 85% found just once. This material consisted of peripheral blood, taken on day 0 of AZD1222 vaccination. The receptors originated from an adult in good health.

This clone is a singleton in its sample. V usage is TRBV6-5 and J usage is TRBJ1-4; 8 bases map to TRBD1. Germline-derived CDR1 and CDR2 are MNHEY and SVGAGI. J gave up 7 bases and V 6 bases, and 7 bases lay outside the gene matches. This CDR3 has 14 amino acids. The CDR3 protein is CASRAGGSGEKLFF. The CDR3 DNA reads TGTGCCAGCAGGGCAGGGGGCTCGGGTGAAAAACTGTTTTTT.

This chain uses TRBV28 with TRBJ1-2; TRBD1 is a possible D gene (5 bases). Trimming shortened V by 4 bases and J by 0 bases, and 15 bases separated the two germline ends. Germline assignment: CDR1 MDHEN and CDR2 SYDVKM. The CDR3 extends over 16 amino acids. CDR3 amino acids: CASSSRGRAANYGYTF. The DNA for the CDR3 is TGTGCCAGCAGTTCCCGGGGGAGGGCAGCTAACTATGGCTACACCTTC.

The rearrangement uses TRBV7-2 and TRBJ1-1; D uncertain. V dropped 5 bases and J dropped 5 bases, with 15 bases sitting between them. CDR3 size: 14 residues. CDR1 and CDR2 from the germline V gene are SGHTA and FQGNSA. The CDR3 DNA sequence: TGTGCCAGCAGCCCGCGGGAAGGGAGGACTGAAGCTTTCTTT. Translation: CASSPREGRTEAFF.

A single count supports this clone. The chain recombines TRBV7-3 with TRBJ2-3, with 9 bases aligning to TRBD2. V lost 3 bases to trimming and J lost 5 bases; unmatched junction nucleotides: 9. The V gene's germline CDR1 is SGHTA and CDR2 FQGTGA. CDR3 length equals 16 residues. The CDR3 sequence: CASSFQGLAFGDTQYF. The CDR3 region has the DNA TGTGCCAGCAGCTTCCAGGGACTAGCTTTTGGAGATACGCAGTATTTT.

The CDR3 bases are TGTGCCAGCAGCTCGACAGGGGGCAAAAATGAGCAGTTCTTC. Protein: CASSSTGGKNEQFF. The chain uses TRBV7-2 and TRBJ2-1; 10 bases match TRBD1. V was pared by 4 bases and J by 7 bases, with 4 bases of the junction left unmatched. The germline V gene has CDR1 SGHTA and CDR2 FQGNSA. This CDR3 has 14 amino acids.

The V and J genes are TRBV7-2 and TRBJ1-1; D unclear. With 2 bases removed from V and 1 base from J, the gap between germline ends came to 8 bases. Looked up from germline, CDR1 is SGHTA and CDR2 is FQGNSA. The CDR3 extends over 14 amino acids. CDR3 loop: CASSLRTANTEAFF. For the CDR3, the DNA is TGTGCCAGCAGCTTAAGAACAGCGAACACTGAAGCTTTCTTT.

The chain uses TRBV28 and TRBJ2-4, with D unresolved. This CDR3 spans 15 amino acids. Trimming cost V 2 bases and J 6 bases, with 14 bases left between them. Germline V gene sequence: CDR1 MDHEN, CDR2 SYDVKM. The CDR3 DNA reads as TGTGCCAGCAGTTTAGGGAAGGGCCTTTCAAACATTCAGTACTTC. Translated: CASSLGKGLSNIQYF.

The chain has TRBV7-9 and TRBJ1-2; no clear D. The germline V and J ends were trimmed by 4 bases and 2 bases, with 8 bases remaining between them. Germline loops: CDR1 SEHNR, CDR2 FQNEAQ (reference sequence). The CDR3 is 13 amino acids. CDR3 coding DNA: TGTGCCAGCAGCTATACAGCGAACTATGGCTACACCTTC. Its translation: CASSYTANYGYTF.

The rearrangement links TRBV5-1 to TRBJ2-1, with D perhaps TRBD1 (5 bases). V dropped 0 bases and J dropped 3 bases, with 10 bases sitting between them. Germline loops: CDR1 SGHRS, CDR2 YFSETQ. The CDR3 consists of 15 residues. The DNA for the CDR3 is TGCGCCAGCAGCTTGGAAGGGGATAACTACAATGAGCAGTTCTTC. Translated: CASSLEGDNYNEQFF.

The chain is built from TRBV6-5 and TRBJ2-2; 7 bases fit TRBD1. Losses at the gene ends were 6 bases for V and 6 bases for J; bases not matched to a gene: 4. The CDR3 covers 13 residues. CDR1 and CDR2 (germline): MNHEY, SVGAGI. The CDR3: CASRPTGAGELFF. Here the CDR3 DNA reads TGTGCCAGCAGACCCACAGGGGCCGGGGAGCTGTTTTTT.

This chain connects TRBV28 to TRBJ1-4; TRBD1 agrees at 9 bases. Germline V gene sequence: CDR1 MDHEN, CDR2 SYDVKM. The CDR3 is made up of 15 amino acids. Trimming removed 5 bases from V and 4 bases from J; junction bases left unmatched: 5. This CDR3 reads CASSAPGQGNEKLFF. The CDR3 DNA reads as TGTGCCAGCAGTGCTCCGGGACAGGGTAATGAAAAACTGTTTTTT.

The V and J genes are TRBV9 and TRBJ1-2; no clear D gene. V lost 4 bases, J lost 0 bases, and 13 bases lay in between. The CDR3 consists of 15 residues. Germline V gives CDR1 SGDLS, CDR2 YYNGEE. DNA of the CDR3: TGTGCCAGCAGCCTTGGACCGACCTCTAACTATGGCTACACCTTC. Amino acid sequence: CASSLGPTSNYGYTF.

The genes are TRBV6-5 and TRBJ1-2; possible D gene TRBD1, 6 bases. The CDR3 runs 13 residues. V dropped 2 bases and J dropped 7 bases, with 11 bases sitting between them. From germline, CDR1 is MNHEY and CDR2 SVGAGI. This CDR3 is CASSYVGAGGYTF. As DNA, the CDR3 is TGTGCCAGCAGTTACGTGGGGGCTGGTGGCTACACCTTC.